This T cell receptor (beta chain) was retrieved from a study of molecular identifiers for immune sequencing clone quantification. The sorting of naive CD8 T cells used the CD8+CD4-CCR7+CD45RA+ phenotype. Trimming took off 1 base at V and 10 bases at J, with 8 bases between the two ends. The CDR3 length is 11 residues. Germline V lookup: CDR1 DFQATT, CDR2 SNEGSKA (reference sequence). This clonotype was counted between two and nine times. MiXCR, applied by TCRdb to the PCR reads, yields one record per CDR3 protein. The sample carries approximately 97,000 distinct CDR3 sequences, 20% to 25% recorded once.

This clonotype originated in a human donor in good health. Some libraries in this study had Jurkat cell RNA spiked in. The chain is built from TRBV20-1 and TRBJ2-1; D not resolved. Sequencing was done on a sample of naive CD8+ T cells from blood, with Jurkat cell RNA spiked in. Subset here: FACS-sorted CD8+CD4-CCR7+CD45RA+ naive T cells. The CDR3 here is CSARVDGEQFF. DNA of the CDR3: TGCAGTGCTAGAGTTGATGGGGAGCAGTTCTTC.